Sequencing of this T cell receptor (beta chain) was carried out in a study of T-cell reconstitution after alpha-beta-depleted transplantation in children. Germline V lookup: CDR1 SGHDT, CDR2 YYEEEE. Trimming cost V 0 bases and J 5 bases; bases outside gene matches: 7. The CDR3 is 15 amino acids. Researchers prepared the TCRbeta library using unique molecular identifiers, the study reports. TCRdb processed the PCR reads anew with MiXCR; each CDR3 protein has one entry. There are 600,000 to 700,000 distinct CDR3 sequences in the sample; approximately 15% occur only once, and 0.9% to 1.2% lies in the top ten. A single count supports this clonotype.

The specimen was PBMCs from the stem cell graft donor, collected from the stem cell graft. The chain couples TRBV5-6 to TRBJ2-5; 7 bases align to TRBD1. The sequence came from a human donor who donated a stem cell graft to a child with acute myeloid leukemia. The CDR3 sequence is CASSLVTGAGETQYF. CDR3 sequence (DNA): TGTGCCAGCAGCTTGGTTACAGGGGCCGGGGAGACCCAGTACTTC.